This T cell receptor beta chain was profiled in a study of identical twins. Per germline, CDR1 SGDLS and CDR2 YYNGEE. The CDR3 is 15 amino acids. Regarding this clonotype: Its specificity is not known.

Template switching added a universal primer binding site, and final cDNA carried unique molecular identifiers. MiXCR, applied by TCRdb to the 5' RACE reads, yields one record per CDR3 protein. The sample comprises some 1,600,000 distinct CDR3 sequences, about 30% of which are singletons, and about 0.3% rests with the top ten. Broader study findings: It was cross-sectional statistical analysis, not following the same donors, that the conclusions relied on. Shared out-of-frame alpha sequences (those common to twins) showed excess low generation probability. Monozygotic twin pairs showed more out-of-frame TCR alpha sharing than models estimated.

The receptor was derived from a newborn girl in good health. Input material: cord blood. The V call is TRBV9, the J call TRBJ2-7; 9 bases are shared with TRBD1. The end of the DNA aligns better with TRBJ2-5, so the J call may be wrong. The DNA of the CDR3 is TGTGCCAGCAGCGTAGGGGACAGGGTGTTAGAGACCCAGTACTTC. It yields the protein CASSVGDRVLETQYF.